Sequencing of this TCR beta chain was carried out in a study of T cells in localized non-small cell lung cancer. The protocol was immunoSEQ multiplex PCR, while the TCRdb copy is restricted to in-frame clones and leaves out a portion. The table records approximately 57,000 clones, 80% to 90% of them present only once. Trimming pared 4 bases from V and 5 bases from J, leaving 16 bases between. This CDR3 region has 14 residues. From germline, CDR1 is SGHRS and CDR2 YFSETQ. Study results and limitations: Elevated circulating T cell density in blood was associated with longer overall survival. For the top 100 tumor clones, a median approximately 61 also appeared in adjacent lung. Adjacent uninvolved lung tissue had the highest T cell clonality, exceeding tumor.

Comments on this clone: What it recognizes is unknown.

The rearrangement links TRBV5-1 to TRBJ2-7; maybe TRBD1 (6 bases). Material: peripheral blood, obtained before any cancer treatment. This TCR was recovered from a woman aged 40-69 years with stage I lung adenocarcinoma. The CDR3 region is CASSHRQAFDEQYF. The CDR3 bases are TGCGCCAGCAGCCACCGACAGGCGTTTGACGAGCAGTACTTC.